The sequence of this T cell receptor beta chain was determined in a study of blood T cell repertoires in COVID-19. Study overall: Acute and convalescent COVID-19 samples came from the United States, Italy and Spain.

Only in-frame clones appear in the TCRdb table, and some are missing; sequencing was by immunoSEQ multiplex PCR. Among some 150,000 clones, approximately 88% were seen once, and the ten largest hold 1.6%. Trimming took 5 bases from V and 1 from J; bases not matched to a gene: 0. This CDR3 has 13 residues. The germline gives CDR1 ENHRY, CDR2 SYGVKD. This TCR was sampled from a woman aged 45-60 years with acute or convalescent COVID-19. Sequencing used peripheral blood. The chain combines TRBV10-3 with TRBJ2-3; 7 nucleotides line up with TRBD2. Here the CDR3 reads CAISTSGTDTQYF. CDR3 DNA: TGTGCCATCAGTACTAGCGGCACAGATACGCAGTATTTT.